This TCR beta chain is from a study of Tregs in tolerant kidney transplant recipients. Germline values: CDR1 LNHDA, CDR2 SQIVND (reference sequence). The CDR3 has 11 amino acids. Trimming shortened V by 7 bases and J by 4 bases, and 7 bases separated the two germline ends. Generated by immunoSEQ multiplex PCR, the TCRdb table keeps only in-frame clones and is missing some. Among tens of thousands of clones, about 90% were seen once, and the ten largest hold about 0.76%. The sample comprised Tregs from blood. The sequence was collected from a human donor in good health. The chain combines TRBV19 with TRBJ2-5, with no clear D. The CDR3 protein is CASTMGETQYF. The CDR3 nucleotides are TGTGCCAGTACCATGGGAGAGACCCAGTACTTC. Together with reference TRBV19 and TRBJ2-5, the CDR3 gives the full variable domain: DGGITQSPKYLFRKEGQNVTLSCEQNLNHDAMYWYRQDPGQGLRLIYYSQIVNDFQKGDIAEGYSVSREKKESFPLTVTSAQKNPTAFYLCASTMGETQYFGPGTRLLVL.